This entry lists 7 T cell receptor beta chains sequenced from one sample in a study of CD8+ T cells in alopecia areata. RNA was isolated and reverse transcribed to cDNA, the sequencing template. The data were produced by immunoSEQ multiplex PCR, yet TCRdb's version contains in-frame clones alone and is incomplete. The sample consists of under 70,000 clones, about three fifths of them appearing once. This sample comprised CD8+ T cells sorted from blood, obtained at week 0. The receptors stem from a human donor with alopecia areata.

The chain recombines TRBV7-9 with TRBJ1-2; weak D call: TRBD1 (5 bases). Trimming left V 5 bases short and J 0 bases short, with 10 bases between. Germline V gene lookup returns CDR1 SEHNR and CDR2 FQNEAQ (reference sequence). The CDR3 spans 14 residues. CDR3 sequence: CASSPGTANYGYTF. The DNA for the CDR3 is TGTGCCAGCAGCCCGGGGACGGCTAACTATGGCTACACCTTC.

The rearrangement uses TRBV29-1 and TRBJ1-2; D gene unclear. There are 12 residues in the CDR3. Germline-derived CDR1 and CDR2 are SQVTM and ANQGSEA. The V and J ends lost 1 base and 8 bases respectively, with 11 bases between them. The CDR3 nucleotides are TGCAGCGTTGAAGGGGCGGGCTCCGGCTACACCTTC. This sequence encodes CSVEGAGSGYTF.

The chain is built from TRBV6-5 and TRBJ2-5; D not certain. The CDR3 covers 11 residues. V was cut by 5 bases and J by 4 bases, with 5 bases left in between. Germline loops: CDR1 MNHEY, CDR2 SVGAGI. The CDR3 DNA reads TGTGCCAGCAGTAAAGGAGAGACCCAGTACTTC. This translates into CASSKGETQYF.

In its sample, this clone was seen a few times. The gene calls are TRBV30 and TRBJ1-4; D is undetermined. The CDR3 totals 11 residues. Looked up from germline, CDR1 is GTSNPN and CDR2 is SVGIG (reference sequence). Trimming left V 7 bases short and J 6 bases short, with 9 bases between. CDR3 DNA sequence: TGTGCCTCCACCGGGGATGAAAAACTGTTTTTT. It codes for CASTGDEKLFF.

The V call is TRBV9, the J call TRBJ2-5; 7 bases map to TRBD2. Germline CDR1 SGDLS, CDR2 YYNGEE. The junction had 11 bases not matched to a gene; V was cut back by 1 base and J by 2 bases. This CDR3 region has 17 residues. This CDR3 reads CASSVSGSGWDQETQYF. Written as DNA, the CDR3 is TGTGCCAGCAGCGTATCCGGTAGCGGGTGGGATCAAGAGACCCAGTACTTC.

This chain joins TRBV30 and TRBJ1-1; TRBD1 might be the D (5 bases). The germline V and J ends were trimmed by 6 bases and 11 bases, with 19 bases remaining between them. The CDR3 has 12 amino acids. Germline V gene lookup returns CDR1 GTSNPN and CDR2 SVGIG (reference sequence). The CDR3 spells CACNEKGEGAFF. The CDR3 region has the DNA TGTGCCTGCAATGAAAAAGGGGAGGGGGCTTTCTTT.

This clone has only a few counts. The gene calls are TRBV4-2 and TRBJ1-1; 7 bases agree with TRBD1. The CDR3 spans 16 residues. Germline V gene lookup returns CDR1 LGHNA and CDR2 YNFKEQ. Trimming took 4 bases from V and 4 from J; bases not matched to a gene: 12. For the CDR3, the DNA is TGTGCCAGCAGCCTACGTAGTACAGGGGAAGGCACTGAAGCTTTCTTT. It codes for CASSLRSTGEGTEAFF.